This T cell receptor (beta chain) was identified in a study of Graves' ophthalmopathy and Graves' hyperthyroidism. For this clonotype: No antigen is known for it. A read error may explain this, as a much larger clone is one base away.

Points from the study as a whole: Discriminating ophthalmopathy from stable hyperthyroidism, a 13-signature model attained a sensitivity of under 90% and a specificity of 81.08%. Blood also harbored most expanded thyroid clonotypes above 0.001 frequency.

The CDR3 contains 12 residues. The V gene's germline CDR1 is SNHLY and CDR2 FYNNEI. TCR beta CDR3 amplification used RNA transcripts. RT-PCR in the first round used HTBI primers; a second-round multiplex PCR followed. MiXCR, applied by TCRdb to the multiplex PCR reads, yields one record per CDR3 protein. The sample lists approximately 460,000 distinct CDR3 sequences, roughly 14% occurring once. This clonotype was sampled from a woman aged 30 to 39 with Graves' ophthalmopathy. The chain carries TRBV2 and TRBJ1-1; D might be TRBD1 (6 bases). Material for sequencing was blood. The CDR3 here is CASSERGHRAIF. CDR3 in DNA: TGTGCCAGCAGTGAAAGGGGACATAGAGCTATCTTT.